The source of this T cell receptor (beta chain) is a study of tissue T cells after allogeneic stem cell transplantation. Study-level points and caveats: Anatomically similar tissues had similar TCR repertoires within each patient. Blood and spleen captured only part of the tissue TCR repertoire. This small cohort was clinically heterogeneous, and sampling depth was a limitation.

This table comes from immunoSEQ multiplex PCR, and its TCRdb copy is limited to in-frame clones, with some not included. The sample contains roughly 4,000 clones, about 76% of which appear only once. Comparators were a few non-transplant cancer patients without known GI disease. CDR3 length: 15 residues. V lost 2 bases and J lost 7, with 14 bases in between. Germline V CDR1 and CDR2: MDHEN, SYDVKM. This clone showed up just a few times. Its antigen remains unknown. Sequencing was performed on left colon tissue, taken at autopsy. This chain connects TRBV28 to TRBJ1-4; no firm D call. The TCR sequence derives from a woman between 18 and 55 years old with breast cancer. The CDR3 protein is CASSLRGGLREKLFF. In nucleotides, the CDR3 is TGTGCCAGCAGTTTAAGAGGTGGATTGCGTGAAAAACTGTTTTTT.